One TCR beta chain is described in this entry. This sample stems from a study of blood T cell repertoires in COVID-19. Study information: From T cells, B-cell-depleted T cells, or PBMCs came the material, which was cDNA or gDNA.

Methods used by the authors: Nucleated cell number was recorded as an estimate derived from reference gene primer amplification. The protocol was immunoSEQ multiplex PCR, while the TCRdb copy is restricted to in-frame clones and leaves out a portion. Clonal size and the V and J genes are those of that table, whereas D and trimming came from the DNA. Of roughly 380,000 clones listed, roughly 84% were seen once; the top ten hold 2.5% to 3%. V trimming: 5 bases; J trimming: 5 bases; junction bases outside the gene matches: 15. Germline V gene lookup returns CDR1 PRHDT and CDR2 FYEKMQ (reference sequence). This CDR3 contains 18 residues. Recruits, aged about 18 to 95 years, lived in about two dozen US areas. Two negative PCRs, clearance, or symptom resolution had been documented for recovered Cohort 3 donors.

The genes are TRBV13 and TRBJ2-5; 12 bases line up with TRBD1. This TCR came from a woman in her 30s who had recovered from COVID-19. The sequencing input was PBMCs or T cells enriched from blood (not recorded which). In nucleotides, the CDR3 is TGTGCCAGCAGCCCGGCGGGCGGGGACAGGGGGCCTTTGGAGACCCAGTACTTC. Protein sequence: CASSPAGGDRGPLETQYF.